This T cell receptor beta chain originates from a study of shared clonotypes between healthy human individuals. On the study more broadly: Each donor contributed plates that comprised three CD4 naive, three CD4 memory, two CD8 naive and one CD8 memory.

The protocol was immunoSEQ multiplex PCR, while the TCRdb copy is restricted to in-frame clones and leaves out a portion. The sample yields 2 million to 2.5 million clones, under 97% seen once. Deletions cut 1 base from V and 6 bases from J, with 10 bases between. CDR1 is SGHRS, CDR2 YFSETQ, per germline. The CDR3 covers 13 residues. General study results and limits: What naive subsets generally showed was a larger estimated richness than memory subsets showed.

About this clone itself: No antigen is known for it.

This TCR was sampled from a young man in good health. Input material: naive CD4+ T cells sorted from blood. Subset described: CD45RA+ positively selected. The chain uses TRBV5-1 and TRBJ1-2; D is possibly TRBD1 (5 bases). The CDR3 spells CASSLLLQDGYTF. As DNA, the CDR3 is TGCGCCAGCAGCTTGCTGTTACAGGATGGCTACACCTTC.